The rows below give T cell receptor beta chains drawn from one sample of a study of CD8 T cells in Susac syndrome. TCRdb itself ran the immunoSEQ multiplex PCR reads through MiXCR, one entry per CDR3 protein. The table includes fewer than 350,000 distinct CDR3 sequences, under 95% detected once. The sequenced material came from CD4+ T cells from PBMCs. The receptor source for this set is a human donor with multiple sclerosis. Both conserved end residues are part of each CDR3. Each record gives: CDR3 DNA, CDR3 protein, J gene, clone size, CDR3 length, D gene, V gene. D genes are given only for firm matches. A clone size is listed for some rows: how often the clone was seen (once, few, many), or a class if it is expanded.

CDR3nt: TGTGCCAGCAGCGCCAGGCGGGGAGTTACCGGGGAGCTGTTTTTT; CDR3aa: CASSARRGVTGELFF; j_gene: TRBJ2-2; abundance: once; len: 15; d_gene: -; v_gene: TRBV2
CDR3nt: TGCAGTGCGCCGGGGGGTACCGCCAAAAACATTCAGTACTTC; CDR3aa: CSAPGGTAKNIQYF; j_gene: TRBJ2-4; abundance: once; len: 14; d_gene: TRBD2; v_gene: TRBV20-1
CDR3nt: TGTGCCAGCTCACTACGTCCGACAGGGGTGGACACTGAAGCTTTCTTT; CDR3aa: CASSLRPTGVDTEAFF; j_gene: TRBJ1-1; abundance: -; len: 16; d_gene: TRBD1; v_gene: TRBV18
CDR3nt: TGTGCCAGCAGCTCATTCAGGGGTCGTTCGTCACCCCTCCACTTT; CDR3aa: CASSSFRGRSSPLHF; j_gene: TRBJ1-6; abundance: -; len: 15; d_gene: -; v_gene: TRBV11-2
CDR3nt: TGTGCCAGTAAACTTTACTCCGGAAACACCATATATTTT; CDR3aa: CASKLYSGNTIYF; j_gene: TRBJ1-3; abundance: -; len: 13; d_gene: -; v_gene: TRBV3-1
CDR3nt: TGTGCCAGCAGCTTAGCACCGACTAGCGGGAGACGGAGGGGCGCAGATACGCAGTATTTT; CDR3aa: CASSLAPTSGRRRGADTQYF; j_gene: TRBJ2-3; abundance: -; len: 20; d_gene: TRBD2; v_gene: TRBV11-1
CDR3nt: TGTGCCTGGAGTGAAGGACAGGGGAAAAACATTCAGTACTTC; CDR3aa: CAWSEGQGKNIQYF; j_gene: TRBJ2-4; abundance: once; len: 14; d_gene: TRBD1; v_gene: TRBV30
CDR3nt: TGTGCCAGCAGCTTAGATTCAGGTCTGAATGAGCAGTTCTTC; CDR3aa: CASSLDSGLNEQFF; j_gene: TRBJ2-1; abundance: -; len: 14; d_gene: -; v_gene: TRBV7-2
CDR3nt: TGTGCCAGCAGCCCCCGGGCGGGAGGGCAAGAGACCCAGTACTTC; CDR3aa: CASSPRAGGQETQYF; j_gene: TRBJ2-5; abundance: -; len: 15; d_gene: TRBD2; v_gene: TRBV7-2
CDR3nt: TGTGCCAGTAGTATGGAAGGACAGGCCTATGGCTACACCTTC; CDR3aa: CASSMEGQAYGYTF; j_gene: TRBJ1-2; abundance: once; len: 14; d_gene: TRBD1; v_gene: TRBV19
CDR3nt: TGTGCCAGCACCCACAACCTACAGGGAGGAGAGACCCAGTACTTC; CDR3aa: CASTHNLQGGETQYF; j_gene: TRBJ2-5; abundance: -; len: 15; d_gene: -; v_gene: TRBV12-3/TRBV12-4
CDR3nt: TGTGCCAGCAGCTTGGCAGGGGACCGCTGGAGAGATACGCAGTATTTT; CDR3aa: CASSLAGDRWRDTQYF; j_gene: TRBJ2-3; abundance: -; len: 16; d_gene: -; v_gene: TRBV5-4
CDR3nt: TGTGCCAGCAGTTACGGGTTGGGGGAGGGGCCTGGAAACACCATATATTTT; CDR3aa: CASSYGLGEGPGNTIYF; j_gene: TRBJ1-3; abundance: -; len: 17; d_gene: -; v_gene: TRBV6-5
CDR3nt: TGCAGCGTTGATAAACAGGGGGCAAGCGAGCAGTACTTC; CDR3aa: CSVDKQGASEQYF; j_gene: TRBJ2-7; abundance: -; len: 13; d_gene: TRBD1; v_gene: TRBV29-1
CDR3nt: TGCAGTGCTAGAGAGGCCCGGGCGGGGGGTAACACCGGGGAGCTGTTTTTT; CDR3aa: CSAREARAGGNTGELFF; j_gene: TRBJ2-2; abundance: -; len: 17; d_gene: TRBD2; v_gene: TRBV20-1
CDR3nt: TGTGCCAGCAGCCCTCGGGCCGGTATCTATGGCTACACCTTC; CDR3aa: CASSPRAGIYGYTF; j_gene: TRBJ1-2; abundance: -; len: 14; d_gene: -; v_gene: TRBV21-1
CDR3nt: TGTGCCAGCAGCCTGAGACAGGGGAGAAACACCGGGGAGCTGTTTTTT; CDR3aa: CASSLRQGRNTGELFF; j_gene: TRBJ2-2; abundance: -; len: 16; d_gene: TRBD1; v_gene: TRBV7-2
CDR3nt: TGTGCCAGCAGCTTAGTGAGCGGGACCTACGAGCAGTACTTC; CDR3aa: CASSLVSGTYEQYF; j_gene: TRBJ2-7; abundance: -; len: 14; d_gene: TRBD2; v_gene: TRBV7-8
CDR3nt: TGCAGTAAACAAGGAGCGGGAGGCCACAATGAGCAGTTCTTC; CDR3aa: CSKQGAGGHNEQFF; j_gene: TRBJ2-1; abundance: -; len: 14; d_gene: TRBD2; v_gene: TRBV20-1
CDR3nt: TGTGCCAGCAGCTCAGGGGGAACTGAAGCTTTCTTT; CDR3aa: CASSSGGTEAFF; j_gene: TRBJ1-1; abundance: -; len: 12; d_gene: TRBD1; v_gene: TRBV5-1
CDR3nt: TGTGCCAGCAGGACTGCCCCCTTGGGGACCCAGTACTTC; CDR3aa: CASRTAPLGTQYF; j_gene: TRBJ2-5; abundance: -; len: 13; d_gene: -; v_gene: TRBV2
CDR3nt: TGCAGTGCCAGCTCCCGCCGGACAGGGAACGGCAATGAGCAGTTCTTC; CDR3aa: CSASSRRTGNGNEQFF; j_gene: TRBJ2-1; abundance: -; len: 16; d_gene: TRBD1; v_gene: TRBV20-1
CDR3nt: TGTGCCAGCAGCCTGGGGACAGGGGGCCTGATTTTACGAGGGGAAGCTTTCTTT; CDR3aa: CASSLGTGGLILRGEAFF; j_gene: TRBJ1-1; abundance: -; len: 18; d_gene: TRBD1; v_gene: TRBV7-9
CDR3nt: TGCGCCAGCAGCACGGGACAGCCTCAAGAGACCCAGTACTTC; CDR3aa: CASSTGQPQETQYF; j_gene: TRBJ2-5; abundance: -; len: 14; d_gene: TRBD1; v_gene: TRBV5-1